This T cell receptor beta chain was identified during a study of response to subunit inactivated influenza vaccine. TCRdb reprocessed the RT-PCR reads via MiXCR and lists one record per CDR3 protein. This table holds roughly 540,000 distinct CDR3 sequences, around 21% found once. This clonotype was counted a few times. The CDR3 covers 14 residues. Germline lookup yields CDR1 LGHDT and CDR2 YNNKEL (reference sequence). Trimming left V 0 bases short and J 6 bases short, with 9 bases between. These records were also assigned to another study, of T cells expressing NK-cell markers. This second study says: Making the TCR beta cDNA relied on 5'RACE template switching with UMIs. TCR beta repertoires came from sorted CD3+CD56+NKG2C+, CD3+CD56+NKG2C- and CD3+CD56-NKG2C+ T cells. The authors sequenced eight donors, of whom seven were HCMV-seropositive and one was seronegative. Whether expanded NKG2C-expressing T cell clones recognize HCMV is unknown.

The V gene is TRBV3-1, the J gene TRBJ1-5; D uncertain. Specimen: CD4+ T cells sorted from PBMCs, collected about 12 days after vaccination. This clonotype originated in a man aged 50 or older who received an inactivated influenza vaccine. The CDR3 DNA reads TGTGCCAGCAGCCAAGATCTGGGTACTCAGCCCCAGCATTTT. Translated, it gives CASSQDLGTQPQHF.